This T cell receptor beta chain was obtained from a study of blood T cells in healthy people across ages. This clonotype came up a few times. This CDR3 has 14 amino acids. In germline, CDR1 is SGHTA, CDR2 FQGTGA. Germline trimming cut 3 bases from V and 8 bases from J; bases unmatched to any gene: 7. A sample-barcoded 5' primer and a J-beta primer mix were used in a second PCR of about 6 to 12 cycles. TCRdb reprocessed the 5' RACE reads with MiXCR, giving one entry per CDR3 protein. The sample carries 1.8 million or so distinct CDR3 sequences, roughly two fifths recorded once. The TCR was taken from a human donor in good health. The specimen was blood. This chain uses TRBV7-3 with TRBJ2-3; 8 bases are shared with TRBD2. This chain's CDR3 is CASSFSGDLPTQYF. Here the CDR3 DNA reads TGTGCCAGCAGCTTTAGCGGGGACCTTCCTACGCAGTATTTT.